These 7 T cell receptor beta chains came from one sample sequenced in a study of identical twins. TCRdb analysed the 5' RACE reads with MiXCR anew, one entry per CDR3 protein. The sample lists about 730,000 distinct CDR3 sequences, around 20% occurring once. This sample also appeared in a second study, on T cells expressing NK-cell markers.

Material for sequencing was PBMCs. The receptor set was obtained from a woman aged 18 to 35 in good health.

V usage is TRBV5-1 and J usage is TRBJ2-5; the D call may be TRBD1 or TRBD2 (5 bases each). CDR1 is SGHRS, CDR2 YFSETQ, per germline. The V and J ends lost 4 bases and 4 bases respectively, with 14 bases between them. The CDR3 is made up of 14 amino acids. CDR3 region: CASSRTGPGETQYF. CDR3 sequence (DNA): TGCGCCAGCAGCAGGACGGGGCCCGGAGAGACCCAGTACTTC.

This clonotype was counted at least ten times. The chain combines TRBV5-1 with TRBJ2-6; 7 bases map to TRBD1. CDR1 is SGHRS and CDR2 is YFSETQ in the germline V gene. The CDR3 totals 16 residues. V shed 4 bases, J shed 0 bases, and the junction held 4 bases outside the gene matches. In DNA, the CDR3 is TGCGCCAGCAGCCGGGACAGAGCCTCTGGGGCCAACGTCCTGACTTTC. This sequence encodes CASSRDRASGANVLTF.

This clonotype was observed a handful of times. The chain has TRBV7-9 and TRBJ2-7, with D possibly TRBD2 on 5 matching bases. The CDR3 sequence is 15 residues long. V was cut by 5 bases and J by 4 bases, with 18 bases left in between. Germline CDR1 SEHNR, CDR2 FQNEAQ (reference sequence). The CDR3 protein is CASSPPVGVGYEQYF. The DNA for the CDR3 is TGTGCCAGCAGCCCCCCTGTGGGAGTAGGGTACGAGCAGTACTTC.

This clonotype was found once. The V gene is TRBV28, the J gene TRBJ2-2; 11 bases match TRBD1. The CDR3 length is 17 residues. With 7 bases clipped from V and 6 bases from J, the junction kept 13 bases outside the gene matches. Germline CDR1 reads MDHEN; CDR2 reads SYDVKM. The CDR3, as DNA: TGTGCCAGCACCCTGACGGTGGACAGGGGGCTCGCCGGGGAGCTGTTTTTT. Protein product: CASTLTVDRGLAGELFF. Full variable domain (outside the CDR3, taken from reference TRBV28 and TRBJ2-2): DVKVTQSSRYLVKRTGEKVFLECVQDMDHENMFWYRQDPGLGLRLIYFSYDVKMKEKGDIPEGYSVSREKKERFSLILESASTNQTSMYLCASTLTVDRGLAGELFFGEGSRLTVL.

The V and J genes are TRBV12-5 and TRBJ2-3, with D perhaps matching TRBD1 or TRBD2 (5 bases each). Germline lookup yields CDR1 LGHNT and CDR2 FRNRAP. V lost 7 bases and J 0 bases, leaving 14 bases between the germline ends. CDR3 size: 15 residues. The CDR3 here is CASALGETSTDTQYF. CDR3 sequence (DNA): TGTGCTAGTGCCCTGGGGGAAACTAGCACAGATACGCAGTATTTT.

This clonotype was seen more than once but under ten times. This chain connects TRBV5-6 to TRBJ2-1; D tentatively fits TRBD1 or TRBD2 (6 bases each). Deletions cut 4 bases from V and 1 base from J, with 12 bases between. Germline V gene lookup returns CDR1 SGHDT and CDR2 YYEEEE. CDR3 length: 15 amino acids. CDR3 amino acids: CASSRGRDSYNEQFF. In nucleotides, the CDR3 is TGTGCCAGCAGCCGGGGGCGGGATTCCTACAATGAGCAGTTCTTC.

V usage is TRBV6-2 or TRBV6-3 and J usage is TRBJ2-2; 11 bases match TRBD2. After removal of 6 bases from V and 2 bases from J, the junction contained 8 bases not matched to a gene. Per the germline V gene, CDR1 is MNHEY and CDR2 is SVGEGT. The CDR3 runs 17 residues. The CDR3 region is CASRLTSGEGNTGELFF. DNA of the CDR3: TGTGCCAGCAGACTGACTAGCGGGGAGGGAAACACCGGGGAGCTGTTTTTT.